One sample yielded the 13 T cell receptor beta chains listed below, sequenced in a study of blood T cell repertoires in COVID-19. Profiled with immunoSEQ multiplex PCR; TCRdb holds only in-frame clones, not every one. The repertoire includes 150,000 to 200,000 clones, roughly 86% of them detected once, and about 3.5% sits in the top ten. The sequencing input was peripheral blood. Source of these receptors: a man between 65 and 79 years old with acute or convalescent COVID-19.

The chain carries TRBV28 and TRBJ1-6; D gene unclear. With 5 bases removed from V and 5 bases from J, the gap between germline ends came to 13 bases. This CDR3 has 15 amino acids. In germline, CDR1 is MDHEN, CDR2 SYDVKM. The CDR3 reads CASSTHAGNNSPLHF. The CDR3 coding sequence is TGTGCCAGCAGTACTCATGCCGGGAATAATTCACCCCTCCACTTT.

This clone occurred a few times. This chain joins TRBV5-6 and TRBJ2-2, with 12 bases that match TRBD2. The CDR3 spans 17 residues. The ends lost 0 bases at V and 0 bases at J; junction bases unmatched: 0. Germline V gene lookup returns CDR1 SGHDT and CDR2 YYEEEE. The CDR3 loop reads CASSLGLAGANTGELFF. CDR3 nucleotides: TGTGCCAGCAGCTTGGGACTAGCGGGAGCGAACACCGGGGAGCTGTTTTTT.

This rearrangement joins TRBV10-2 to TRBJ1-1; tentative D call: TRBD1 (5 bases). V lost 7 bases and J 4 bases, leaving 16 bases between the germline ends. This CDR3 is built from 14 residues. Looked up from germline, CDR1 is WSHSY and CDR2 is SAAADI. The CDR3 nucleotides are TGCGCCAGCAAGACGGGGGGTTCGGTCACTGAAGCTTTCTTT. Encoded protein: CASKTGGSVTEAFF.

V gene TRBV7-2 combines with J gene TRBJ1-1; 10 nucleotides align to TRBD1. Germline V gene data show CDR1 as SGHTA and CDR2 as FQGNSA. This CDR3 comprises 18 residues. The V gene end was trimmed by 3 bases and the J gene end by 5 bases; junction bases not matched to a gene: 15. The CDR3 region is CASSFMWDRGVGRTEAFF. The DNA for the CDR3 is TGTGCCAGCAGCTTTATGTGGGACAGGGGTGTTGGTAGGACTGAAGCTTTCTTT.

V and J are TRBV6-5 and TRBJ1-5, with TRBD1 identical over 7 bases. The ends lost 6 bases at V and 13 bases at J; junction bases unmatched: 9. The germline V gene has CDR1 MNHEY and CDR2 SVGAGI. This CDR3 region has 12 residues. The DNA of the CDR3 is TGTGCCAGCAGCCTGAATCGGGGACAGCAGCATTTT. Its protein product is CASSLNRGQQHF.

The CDR3 here is CASSLREREEQFF. DNA of the CDR3: TGTGCCAGCAGCTTGAGGGAGCGGGAGGAGCAGTTCTTC. The rearrangement uses TRBV7-3 and TRBJ2-1; 8 bases match TRBD2. Germline CDR1 SGHTA, CDR2 FQGTGA. The CDR3 consists of 13 residues. Trimming at V came to 3 bases and at J to 10 bases, leaving 5 bases not matched to a gene.

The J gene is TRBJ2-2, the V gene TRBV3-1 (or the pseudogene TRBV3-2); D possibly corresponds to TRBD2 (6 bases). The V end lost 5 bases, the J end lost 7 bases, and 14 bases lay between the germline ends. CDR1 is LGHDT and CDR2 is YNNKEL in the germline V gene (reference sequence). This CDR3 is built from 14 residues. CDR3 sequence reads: CASSSLGGDGELFF. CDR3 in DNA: TGTGCCAGCAGCTCCCTAGGAGGGGACGGGGAGCTGTTTTTT.

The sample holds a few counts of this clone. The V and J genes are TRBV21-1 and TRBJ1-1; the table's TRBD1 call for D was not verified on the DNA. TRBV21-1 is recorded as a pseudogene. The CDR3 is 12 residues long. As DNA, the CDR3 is TGTGCCAGCAGCAACAGGATCACTGAAGCTTTCTTT. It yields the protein CASSNRITEAFF.

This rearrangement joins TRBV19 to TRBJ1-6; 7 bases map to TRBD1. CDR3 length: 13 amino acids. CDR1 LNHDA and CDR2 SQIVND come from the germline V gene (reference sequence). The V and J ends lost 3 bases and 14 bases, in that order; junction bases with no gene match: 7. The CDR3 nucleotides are TGTGCCAGTAGTATCGGGACAGTGCCCACCCTCCACTTT. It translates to CASSIGTVPTLHF.

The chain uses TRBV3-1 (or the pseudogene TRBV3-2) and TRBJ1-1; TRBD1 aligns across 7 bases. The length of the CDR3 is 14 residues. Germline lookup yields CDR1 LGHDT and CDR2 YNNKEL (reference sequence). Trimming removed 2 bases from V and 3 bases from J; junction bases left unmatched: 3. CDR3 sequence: CASSQPDRYTEAFF. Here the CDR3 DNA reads TGTGCCAGCAGCCAACCGGACAGGTACACTGAAGCTTTCTTT.

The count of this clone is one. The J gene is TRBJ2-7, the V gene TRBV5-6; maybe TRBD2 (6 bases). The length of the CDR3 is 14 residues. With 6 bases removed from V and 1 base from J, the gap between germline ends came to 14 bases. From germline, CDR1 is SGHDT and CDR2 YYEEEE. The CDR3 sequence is CASNSGLRSYEQYF. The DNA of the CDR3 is TGTGCCAGCAACTCGGGACTGCGATCCTACGAGCAGTACTTC. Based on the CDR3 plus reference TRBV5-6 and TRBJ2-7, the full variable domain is DAGVTQSPTHLIKTRGQQVTLRCSPKSGHDTVSWYQQALGQGPQFIFQYYEEEERQRGNFPDRFSGHQFPNYSSELNVNALLLGDSALYLCASNSGLRSYEQYFGPGTRLTVT.

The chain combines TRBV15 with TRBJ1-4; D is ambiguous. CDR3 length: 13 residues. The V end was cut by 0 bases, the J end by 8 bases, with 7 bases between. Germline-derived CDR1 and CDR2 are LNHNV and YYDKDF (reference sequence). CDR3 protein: CATSRDPREKLFF. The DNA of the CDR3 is TGTGCCACCAGCAGAGATCCCCGGGAAAAACTGTTTTTT.

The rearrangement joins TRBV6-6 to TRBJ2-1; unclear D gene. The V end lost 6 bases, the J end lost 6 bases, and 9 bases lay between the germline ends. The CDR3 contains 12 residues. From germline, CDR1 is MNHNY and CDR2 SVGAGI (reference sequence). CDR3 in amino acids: CASRLGVNEQFF. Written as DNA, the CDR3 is TGTGCCAGCAGGCTAGGCGTCAATGAGCAGTTCTTC.